The entry below gives a single T cell receptor (beta chain) sequence along with its context. The antigen remains unidentified. The germline V gene has CDR1 LNHNV and CDR2 YYDKDF (reference sequence). J lost 5 bases, V lost 4 bases, and 9 bases had no gene match. The CDR3 loop spans 15 amino acids. These data originate in a study of CD8 T cells in ankylosing spondylitis. Study outcomes and limitations: Matched ankylosing spondylitis synovial fluid reportedly showed significant enrichment of disease-linked clones. Roughly eight highly homologous variants made up a TCR beta motif that seemed to typify ankylosing spondylitis blood.

With molecular barcodes, quantitative 5'-RACE was used to make the TCR beta libraries. TCRdb passed the 5' RACE reads through MiXCR, listing each CDR3 protein once. The sample includes about 240,000 distinct CDR3 sequences, approximately 12% of them seen just once. The source material was blood, either unsorted or a sorted T cell fraction (not recorded which). This receptor was identified in a male donor with ankylosing spondylitis or in good health (not recorded which). This rearrangement joins TRBV15 to TRBJ2-5, with 8 bases matching TRBD1. CDR3 DNA: TGTGCCACCAGCACCCGAGGGACAGGTTGGGAGACCCAGTACTTC. Its translation: CATSTRGTGWETQYF.